Here is one T cell receptor beta chain with its context. The antigen this receptor binds is unknown. There are no base qualities to consult, and no much larger clone falls within one base. Participants were included only if at least one PBMC sample before ART initiation and at least two post-ART samples were available. Every participant with HIV received treatment in the United States of America. Before DNA extraction, cryopreserved samples of roughly 0.9-11 million PBMC were thawed and washed. At the time of the earliest PBMC sample, participants with HIV were aged between roughly 20 and 60 years. Each participant contributed PBMC samples from 1-4 timepoints before ART initiation and 2-8 timepoints after ART initiation, with a median of 7 samples. For every participant, serial HIV viral load, CD4+ T-cell count, ART history and demographic data were obtained. Genomic DNA was extracted from unsorted PBMC with a Qiagen kit on a QIAcube, processed in batches of 12 samples.

This record belongs to a study of long-term antiretroviral therapy in people with HIV (dated by TCRdb to 2021 to 2024). Regarding the complete study: The earliest samples were collected approximately a decade before the 2015 WHO recommendation for immediate ART, a period when ART was typically delayed until CD4 counts fell. A total of fewer than 250 cryopreserved PBMC samples came from 30 adults with confirmed HIV infection and were collected serially over a mean of approximately 6 years (range 1-12). A retrospective serial study tested whether changes in peripheral blood TRB repertoire composition and diversity were associated with ART initiation and durable HIV suppression. No cross-contamination during QIAcube processing turned up in test extractions that ran a monoclonal T-cell line alongside 30 or so polyclonal samples. Of the 30 participants with HIV, roughly 10 were female. Summary of the overall study and its limitations: Compared with controls, HIV repertoires had narrower CDR3 length ranges, and the network structure pointed to an antigen-experienced repertoire that shifted only slightly toward naive after ART. No data were available on ART adherence, viral resistance or therapy changes, limiting inferences about post-ART repertoire changes. Starting ART was linked to a significant rise in TRB diversity, yet even with long-term ART the diversity remained significantly lower than in transplant donor controls. Owing to limited PBMC availability, only the TCR beta chain was sequenced, without alpha chain pairing. Because cell numbers in pre-ART samples were limited, unsorted PBMC were profiled instead of sorted CD4+ and CD8+ T cells. Expanded TRB clones identified before ART initiation dominated the repertoire at all time points, although this dominance fluctuated and declined in many PLHIV after ART. Samples dated from the mid-2000s to the late 2010s, and the ART regimens used may be less effective than current ones.

Sequencing of the TRB variable region was done with the immunoSEQ hsTCRB v3.0 assay at survey level resolution. A depth of 40,000-50,000 T-cell genomes per sample was targeted for TRB sequencing. An Illumina MiSeq with a v3 150-cycle kit was used to sequence the pooled TRB libraries. The original pipeline was this. Repertoire analysis ran in R within a reproducible Nextflow workflow covering QC, data transformation and analysis. Custom analyses were implemented in LymphoSeq2, an R package for AIRR-Seq data exploration. After excluding a handful of samples that yielded fewer than 5000 total TRB sequences, 150 to 200 HIV repertoires remained for analysis. Of the 188 retained HIV repertoires, 55 to 60 were collected before and roughly 130 after ART initiation. Repertoires were downsampled to 5000 TRB nucleotide sequences, and summary statistics were averaged over 100 downsampling iterations. TRB sequences were retained for analysis only if CDR3 regions of at least seven amino acids were present. Diversity was measured with a Shannon entropy-derived clonality score and the Gini coefficient. Repertoire networks linked the top 5000 CDR3 amino acid sequences whenever two sequences differed by an edit distance of one. For TRB CDR3 amino acid sequences, GLIPH2 was used to predict antigen specificity groups and MHC restriction. To flag known CMV, EBV, HIV or tissue antigen associations, CDR3 amino acid sequences were matched against VDJdb and McPAS-TCR. Pre-ART, post-ART and control groups were compared with Wilcoxon signed-rank tests and Holm-Bonferroni correction. The clones in this table, taken by TCRdb from immuneACCESS, are in-frame only. Not every clone is retained; where verified, under half of the shortfall comes from an unresolved V gene, and the cause of the rest is unknown. The V and J calls and clone size were taken over from that table, and D and trimming were inferred from the DNA. Recorded for this sample are 30,000 or so clones; under 85% of them occurred a single time. The top ten clonotypes cover about 8.6% of the sample.

CDR1 and CDR2, looked up from the germline V gene, are SGHVS and FNYEAQ. V drops 4 bases and J drops 1 base, leaving 7 bases in between. The CDR3, cysteine through phenylalanine, is 13 amino acids long. Only the CDR3 part of the read is kept: 39 bases, read in frame from the first base. Source: unsorted PBMCs, taken 3 years after starting antiretroviral therapy. Recombination linked TRBV7-6 to TRBJ1-1; the D gene remains uncertain. The sequence was obtained from a man in his forties with HIV. The CDR3 protein is CASSSDGNTEAFF. The sequenced DNA: TGTGCCAGCAGCTCAGACGGGAACACTGAAGCTTTCTTT.